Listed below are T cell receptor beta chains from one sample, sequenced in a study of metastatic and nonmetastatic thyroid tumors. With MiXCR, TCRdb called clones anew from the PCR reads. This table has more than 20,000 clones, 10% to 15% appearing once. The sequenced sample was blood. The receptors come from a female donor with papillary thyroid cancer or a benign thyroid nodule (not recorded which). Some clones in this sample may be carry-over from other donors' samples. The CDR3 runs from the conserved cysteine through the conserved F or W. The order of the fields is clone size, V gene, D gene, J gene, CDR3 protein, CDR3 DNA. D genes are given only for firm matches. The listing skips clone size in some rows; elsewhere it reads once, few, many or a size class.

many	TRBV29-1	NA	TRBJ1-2	CSVHDRRRRGYTF	TGCAGCGTCCACGACCGGAGAAGAAGGGGCTACACCTTC
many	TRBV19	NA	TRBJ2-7	CASSIYGGQSSYEQYF	TGTGCCAGTAGTATATACGGGGGACAGAGCTCCTACGAGCAGTACTTC
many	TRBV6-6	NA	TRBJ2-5	CASSYSAGTQETQYF	TGTGCCAGCAGTTATTCGGCGGGGACCCAAGAGACCCAGTACTTC
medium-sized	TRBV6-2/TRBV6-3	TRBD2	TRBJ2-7	CASSYSMTKVAGDLPYEQYF	TGTGCCAGCAGTTACTCGATGACGAAGGTAGCGGGAGACTTACCCTACGAGCAGTACTTC
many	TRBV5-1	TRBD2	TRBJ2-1	CASSEIGTSGTYNEQFF	TGCGCCAGCAGCGAAATTGGGACTAGCGGGACATACAATGAGCAGTTCTTC
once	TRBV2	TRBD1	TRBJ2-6	CASRQGSASSGANVLTF	TGTGCCAGCCGACAGGGATCAGCTAGCTCTGGGGCCAACGTCCTGACTTTC
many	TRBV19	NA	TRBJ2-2	CASSIRGGINAGELFF	TGTGCCAGTAGTATAAGGGGCGGGATAAACGCCGGGGAGCTGTTTTTT
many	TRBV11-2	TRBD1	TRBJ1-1	CASSRTGTGATEAFF	TGTGCCAGCAGCCGAACCGGGACAGGGGCCACTGAAGCTTTCTTT
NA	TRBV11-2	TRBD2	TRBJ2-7	CASSLVAGASYEQYF	TGTGCCAGCAGCTTAGTAGCGGGAGCCTCCTACGAGCAGTACTTC
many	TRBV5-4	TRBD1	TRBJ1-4	CASSLSTGGNEKLFF	TGTGCCAGCAGCTTGTCGACAGGGGGGAATGAAAAACTGTTTTTT
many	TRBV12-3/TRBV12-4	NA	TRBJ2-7	CASSLRMYYEQYF	TGTGCCAGCAGTTTGCGGATGTACTACGAGCAGTACTTC
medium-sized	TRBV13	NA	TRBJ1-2	CASSLVGDGYTF	TGTGCCAGCAGCTTAGTAGGGGATGGCTACACCTTC
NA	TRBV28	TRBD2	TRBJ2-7	CASSRSGISYEQYF	TGTGCCAGCAGCCGTAGCGGGATCTCCTATGAGCAGTACTTC
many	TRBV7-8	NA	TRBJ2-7	CASSLASGAYEQYF	TGTGCCAGCAGCTTAGCGTCTGGGGCCTACGAGCAGTACTTC
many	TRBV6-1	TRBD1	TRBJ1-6	CASSRDRARSYNSPLHF	TGTGCCAGCAGCCGAGACAGGGCTAGGTCCTATAATTCACCCCTCCACTTT
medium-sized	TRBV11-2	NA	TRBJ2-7	CASSPLPSQWSYEQYF	TGTGCCAGCAGCCCCTTACCCTCCCAGTGGTCCTACGAGCAGTACTTC
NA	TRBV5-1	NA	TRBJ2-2	CASSFDSGNTGELFF	TGCGCCAGCAGCTTTGACAGCGGAAACACCGGGGAGCTGTTTTTT
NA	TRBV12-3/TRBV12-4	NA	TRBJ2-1	CASSHTGALVGYNEQFF	TGTGCCAGCAGCCACACTGGAGCGTTAGTAGGCTACAATGAGCAGTTCTTC
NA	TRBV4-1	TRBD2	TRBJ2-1	CASSPLAGDFNEQFF	TGCGCCAGCAGCCCGCTAGCGGGAGATTTTAATGAGCAGTTCTTC
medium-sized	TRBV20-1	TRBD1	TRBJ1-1	CSARHARGRGTEAFF	TGCAGTGCTAGACACGCAAGGGGGCGAGGAACTGAAGCTTTCTTT
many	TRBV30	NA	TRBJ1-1	CASIFDMNTEAFF	TGTGCCTCTATCTTCGACATGAACACTGAAGCTTTCTTT
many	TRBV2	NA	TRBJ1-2	CASSVNYGYTF	TGTGCCAGCAGTGTGAACTATGGCTACACCTTC
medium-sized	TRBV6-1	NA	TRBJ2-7	CASSFSKDSSYEQYF	TGTGCCAGCAGTTTTTCGAAAGATAGCTCCTACGAGCAGTACTTC
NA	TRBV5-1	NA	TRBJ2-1	CSSSLIQARDEQFF	TGCTCCAGCAGCTTGATACAGGCCCGAGATGAGCAGTTCTTC
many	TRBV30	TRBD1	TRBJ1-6	CAWGTGGNSPLHF	TGTGCCTGGGGGACAGGGGGGAATTCACCCCTCCACTTT
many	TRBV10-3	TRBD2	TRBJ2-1	CAISEVGGSGDEQFF	TGTGCCATCAGTGAAGTTGGCGGGAGTGGGGATGAGCAGTTCTTC
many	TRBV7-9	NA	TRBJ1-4	CASSLEEGFNEKLFF	TGTGCCAGCAGCTTAGAGGAAGGATTCAATGAAAAACTGTTTTTT
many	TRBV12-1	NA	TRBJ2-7	CASSPFDRPKGLREQYF	TGTGCCAGCAGCCCCTTCGACAGACCAAAAGGGCTCCGAGAGCAGTACTTC
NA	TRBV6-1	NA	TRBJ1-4	CASMPYGTSYEKLFF	TGTGCCAGCATGCCTTATGGGACATCATATGAAAAACTGTTTTTT
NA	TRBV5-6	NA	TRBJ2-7	CASSLGLFLVYEQYF	TGTGCCAGCAGCTTGGGACTGTTTCTAGTTTACGAGCAGTACTTC
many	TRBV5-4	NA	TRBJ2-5	CASSRDSSGETQYF	TGTGCCAGCAGCCGGGACTCCAGTGGAGAGACCCAGTACTTC
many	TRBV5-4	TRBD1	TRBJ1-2	CASSLGDRDYGYTF	TGTGCCAGCAGCTTGGGGGACAGGGACTATGGCTACACCTTC
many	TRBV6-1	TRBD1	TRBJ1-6	CASSENRGDSPLHF	TGTGCCAGCAGTGAAAACAGGGGAGATTCACCCCTCCACTTT
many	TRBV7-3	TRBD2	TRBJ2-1	CASSFNSGSVKNEQFF	TGTGCCAGCAGCTTCAATAGCGGGAGCGTTAAGAATGAGCAGTTCTTC
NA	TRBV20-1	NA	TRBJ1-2	CSARGGREGYGYTF	TGCAGTGCTAGAGGGGGCAGGGAAGGTTATGGCTACACCTTC
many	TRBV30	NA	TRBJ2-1	CAQRTRSSYNEQFF	TGTGCCCAGAGGACTCGAAGCTCCTACAATGAGCAGTTCTTC
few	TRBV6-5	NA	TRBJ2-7	CASTLVCQAYEQYF	TGTGCCAGCACTTTGGTGTGCCAGGCCTACGAGCAGTACTTC
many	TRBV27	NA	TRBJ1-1	CASKPWGGAKGTEAFF	TGTGCCAGCAAACCTTGGGGGGGGGCCAAGGGGACTGAAGCTTTCTTT
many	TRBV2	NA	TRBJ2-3	CASSGSEYTDTQYF	TGTGCCAGCAGCGGTAGCGAATACACAGATACGCAGTATTTT
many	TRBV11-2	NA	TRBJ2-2	CASSPELGSGELFF	TGTGCCAGCAGCCCCGAACTAGGGTCCGGGGAGCTGTTTTTT
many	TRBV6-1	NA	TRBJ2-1	CASREGVWTRNEQFF	TGTGCCAGCAGGGAGGGAGTTTGGACTCGTAATGAGCAGTTCTTC
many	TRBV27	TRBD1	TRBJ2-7	CASSPDRGGYEQYF	TGTGCCAGCAGTCCGGACAGGGGGGGGTACGAGCAGTACTTC
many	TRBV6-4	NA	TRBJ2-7	CATPHPVGEQYF	TGTGCCACTCCCCACCCGGTTGGGGAGCAGTACTTC
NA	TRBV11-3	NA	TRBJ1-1	CASSKGGHPSAFF	TGTGCCAGCAGCAAAGGGGGACATCCCTCAGCTTTCTTT
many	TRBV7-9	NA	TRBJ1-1	CASSPWGGMNTEAFF	TGTGCCAGCAGCCCTTGGGGCGGGATGAACACTGAAGCTTTCTTT
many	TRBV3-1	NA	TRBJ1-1	CASSQAYGGDTEAFF	TGTGCCAGCAGCCAAGCTTACGGGGGGGACACTGAAGCTTTCTTT
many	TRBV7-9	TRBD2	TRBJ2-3	CASSSRSGGSLDTQYF	TGTGCCAGCAGCTCCAGATCGGGAGGAAGCTTAGATACGCAGTATTTT
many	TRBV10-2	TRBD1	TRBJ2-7	CASSEPEARTGTYEQYF	TGCGCCAGCAGTGAGCCCGAAGCTAGGACAGGAACCTACGAGCAGTACTTC
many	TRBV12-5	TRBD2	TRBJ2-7	CASGFLASGYEQYF	TGCGCTAGTGGTTTTTTGGCTAGCGGCTACGAGCAGTACTTC